This paragraph reports one T cell receptor (beta chain). In the original workflow: Researchers report that nucleated cell counts were estimated from reference gene primer amplification. Only in-frame clones appear in the TCRdb table, and some are missing; sequencing was by immunoSEQ multiplex PCR. That table furnishes V, J and clone size, whereas the DNA furnished D and trimming. The sample holds hundreds of thousands of clones; around 88% are singletons and the top ten take more than 0.95%. This CDR3 has 13 amino acids. Germline values: CDR1 MDHEN, CDR2 SYDVKM. The V end was cut by 7 bases, the J end by 2 bases, with 11 bases between. This specimen belongs to a study of blood T cell repertoires in COVID-19. Those who participated ranged in age from roughly 18 to 100 years and resided in about two dozen US areas.

Sequences were obtained from PBMCs or T cells enriched from blood (not recorded which). The chain links TRBV28 to TRBJ1-2; D might be TRBD1 (5 bases). This TCR was recovered from a woman aged 40 to 50 with acute COVID-19. The CDR3 DNA is TGTGCCAGCATTGGGGGGTACAACTATGGCTACACCTTC. This sequence encodes CASIGGYNYGYTF.